Sequencing of this TCR beta chain was carried out in a study of T cells after yellow fever vaccination. Study findings and constraints: Abundant clonotypes from the bulk population could get into FACS-sorted repertoires as contaminants. Although most clonotypes did not, a small share appeared in both CD4 and CD8 compartments. Compared with primary, the secondary response was weaker and peaked at day 5, not 15.

CDR1 is DFQATT and CDR2 is SNEGSKA in the germline V gene (reference sequence). Trimming stripped 6 bases from V and 1 base from J, with 20 bases between. The CDR3 contains 16 residues. This clonotype was observed many times. As yet, its antigen is unknown. In TCRdb, the 5' RACE reads were re-called with MiXCR into one record per CDR3 protein. The sample holds more than 95,000 distinct CDR3 sequences, about 6.8% seen once. The rearrangement links TRBV20-1 to TRBJ2-3; D gene ambiguous. This sample comprised CD4+ T cells sorted from PBMCs, obtained about 49 days after the first yellow fever vaccination. The clonotype originates from a man younger than 35 who received the YFV17D yellow fever vaccine. CDR3: CSAKRLLDTGTDTQYF. As DNA, the CDR3 is TGCAGTGCCAAAAGGCTTTTAGATACTGGCACAGATACGCAGTATTTT.